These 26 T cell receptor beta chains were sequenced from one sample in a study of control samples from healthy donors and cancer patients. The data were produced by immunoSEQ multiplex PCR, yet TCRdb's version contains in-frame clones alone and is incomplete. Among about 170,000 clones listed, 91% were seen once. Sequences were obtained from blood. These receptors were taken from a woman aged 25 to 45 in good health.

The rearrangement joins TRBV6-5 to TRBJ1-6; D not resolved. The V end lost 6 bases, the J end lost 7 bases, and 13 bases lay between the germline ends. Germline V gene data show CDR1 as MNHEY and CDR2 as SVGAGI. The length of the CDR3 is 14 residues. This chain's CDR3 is CASRPGLSNSPLHF. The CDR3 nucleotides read TGTGCCAGCAGACCTGGGCTATCCAATTCACCCCTCCACTTT.

The chain's CDR3 is CAISGTGGYNEQFF. The CDR3 DNA follows: TGTGCCATCAGCGGGACAGGGGGGTATAATGAGCAGTTCTTC. This rearrangement joins TRBV10-3 to TRBJ2-1, with 11 bases that match TRBD1. The length of the CDR3 is 14 residues. CDR1 is ENHRY, CDR2 SYGVKD, per germline. V was clipped by 6 bases and J by 7 bases; unmatched bases: 5.

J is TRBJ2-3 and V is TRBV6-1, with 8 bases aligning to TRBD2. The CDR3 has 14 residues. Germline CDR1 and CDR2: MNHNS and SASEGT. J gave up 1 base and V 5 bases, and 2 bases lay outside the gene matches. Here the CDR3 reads CASSLLAGTDTQYF. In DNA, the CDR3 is TGTGCCAGCAGTCTACTAGCGGGCACAGATACGCAGTATTTT.

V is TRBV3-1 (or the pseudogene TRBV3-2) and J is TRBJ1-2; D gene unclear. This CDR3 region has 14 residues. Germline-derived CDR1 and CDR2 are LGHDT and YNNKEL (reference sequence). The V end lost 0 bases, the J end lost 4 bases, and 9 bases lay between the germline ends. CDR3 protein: CASSQDSAGYGYTF. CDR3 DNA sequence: TGTGCCAGCAGCCAAGACAGTGCCGGCTATGGCTACACCTTC.

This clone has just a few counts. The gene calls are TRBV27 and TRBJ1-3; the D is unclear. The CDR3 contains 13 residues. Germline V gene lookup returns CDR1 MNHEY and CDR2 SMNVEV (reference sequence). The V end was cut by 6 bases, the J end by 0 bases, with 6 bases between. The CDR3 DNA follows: TGTGCCAGCAGCCCGCCCTCTGGAAACACCATATATTTT. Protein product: CASSPPSGNTIYF.

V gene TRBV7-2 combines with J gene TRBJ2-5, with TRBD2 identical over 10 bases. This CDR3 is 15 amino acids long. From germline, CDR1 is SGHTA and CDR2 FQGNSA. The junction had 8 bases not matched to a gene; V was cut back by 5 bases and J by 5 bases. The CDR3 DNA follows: TGTGCCAGCAGCACCCTCAAGCGGGGGGGGGAGACCCAGTACTTC. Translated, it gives CASSTLKRGGETQYF.

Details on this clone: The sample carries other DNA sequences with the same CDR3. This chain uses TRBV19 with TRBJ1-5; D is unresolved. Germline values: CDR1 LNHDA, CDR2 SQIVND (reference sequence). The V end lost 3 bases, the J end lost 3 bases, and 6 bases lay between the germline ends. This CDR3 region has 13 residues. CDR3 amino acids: CASSIRNNQPQHF. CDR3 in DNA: TGTGCCAGTAGTATCCGAAACAATCAGCCCCAGCATTTT.

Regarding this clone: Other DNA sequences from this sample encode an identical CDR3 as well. CDR3: CASSPGRNEKLFF. CDR3 nucleotides: TGTGCCAGCTCACCAGGGAGGAATGAAAAACTGTTTTTT. V usage is TRBV18 and J usage is TRBJ1-4, with D unclear. The CDR3 totals 13 residues. Germline V CDR1 and CDR2: KGHSH, LQKENI. V lost 2 bases, J lost 5 bases, and 6 bases lay in between.

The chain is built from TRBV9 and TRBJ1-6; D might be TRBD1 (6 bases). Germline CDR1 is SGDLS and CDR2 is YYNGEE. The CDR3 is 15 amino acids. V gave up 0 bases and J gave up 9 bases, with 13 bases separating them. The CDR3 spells CASSVGGGARSPLHF. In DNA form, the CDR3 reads TGTGCCAGCAGCGTAGGTGGGGGGGCGCGTTCACCCCTCCACTTT.

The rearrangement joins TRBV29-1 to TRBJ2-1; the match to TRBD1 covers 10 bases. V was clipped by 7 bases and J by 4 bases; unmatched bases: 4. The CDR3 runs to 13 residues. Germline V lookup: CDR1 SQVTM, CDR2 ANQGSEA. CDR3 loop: CSDRTGGYNEQFF. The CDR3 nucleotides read TGCAGCGATCGGACAGGGGGGTACAATGAGCAGTTCTTC.

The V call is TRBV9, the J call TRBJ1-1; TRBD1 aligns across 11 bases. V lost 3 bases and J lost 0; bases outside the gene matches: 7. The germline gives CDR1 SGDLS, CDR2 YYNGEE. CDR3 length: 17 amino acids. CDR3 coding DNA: TGTGCCAGCAGCGGGGAGGACAGGGGGCGGTTGAACACTGAAGCTTTCTTT. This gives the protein CASSGEDRGRLNTEAFF.

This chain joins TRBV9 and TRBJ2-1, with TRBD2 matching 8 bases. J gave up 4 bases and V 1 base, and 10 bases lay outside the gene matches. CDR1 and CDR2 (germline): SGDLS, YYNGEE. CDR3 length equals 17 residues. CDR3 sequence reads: CASSVLGTGGVYNEQFF. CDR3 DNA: TGTGCCAGCAGCGTATTGGGGACCGGGGGGGTTTACAATGAGCAGTTCTTC. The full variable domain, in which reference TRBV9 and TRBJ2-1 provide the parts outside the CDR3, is DSGVTQTPKHLITATGQRVTLRCSPRSGDLSVYWYQQSLDQGLQFLIQYYNGEERAKGNILERFSAQQFPDLHSELNLSSLELGDSALYFCASSVLGTGGVYNEQFFGPGTRLTVL.

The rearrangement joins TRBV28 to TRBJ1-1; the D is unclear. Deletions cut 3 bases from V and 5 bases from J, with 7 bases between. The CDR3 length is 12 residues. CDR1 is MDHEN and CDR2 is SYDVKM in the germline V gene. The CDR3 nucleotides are TGTGCCAGCAGTTTTTTGGGGACTGAAGCTTTCTTT. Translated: CASSFLGTEAFF.

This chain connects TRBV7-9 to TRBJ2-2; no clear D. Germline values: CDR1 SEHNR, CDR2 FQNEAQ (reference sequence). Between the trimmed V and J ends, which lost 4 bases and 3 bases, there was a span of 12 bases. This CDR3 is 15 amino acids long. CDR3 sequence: CASSSIGRYTGELFF. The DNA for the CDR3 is TGTGCCAGCAGCTCCATCGGACGGTACACCGGGGAGCTGTTTTTT.

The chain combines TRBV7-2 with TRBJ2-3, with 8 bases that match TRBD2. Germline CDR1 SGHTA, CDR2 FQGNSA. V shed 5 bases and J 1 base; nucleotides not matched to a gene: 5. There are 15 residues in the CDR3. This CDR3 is CASSIGTRRTDTQYF. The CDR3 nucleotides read TGTGCCAGCAGCATAGGGACTAGACGCACAGATACGCAGTATTTT.

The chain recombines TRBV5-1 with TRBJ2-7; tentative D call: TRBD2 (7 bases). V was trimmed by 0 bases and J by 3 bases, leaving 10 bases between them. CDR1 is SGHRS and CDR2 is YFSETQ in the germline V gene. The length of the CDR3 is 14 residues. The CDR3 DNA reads TGCGCCAGCAGCTTGGAGGGGGGGCTCTACGAGCAGTACTTC. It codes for CASSLEGGLYEQYF.

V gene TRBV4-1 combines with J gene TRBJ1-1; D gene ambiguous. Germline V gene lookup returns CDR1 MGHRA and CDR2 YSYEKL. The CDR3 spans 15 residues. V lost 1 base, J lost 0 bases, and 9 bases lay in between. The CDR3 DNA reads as TGCGCCAGCAGCCAAGTAGGCAACATGAACACTGAAGCTTTCTTT. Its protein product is CASSQVGNMNTEAFF.

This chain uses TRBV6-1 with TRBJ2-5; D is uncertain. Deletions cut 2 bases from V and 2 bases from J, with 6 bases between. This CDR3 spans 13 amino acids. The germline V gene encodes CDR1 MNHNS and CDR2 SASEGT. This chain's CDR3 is CASSELQQETQYF. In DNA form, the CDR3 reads TGTGCCAGCAGTGAACTGCAACAAGAGACCCAGTACTTC.

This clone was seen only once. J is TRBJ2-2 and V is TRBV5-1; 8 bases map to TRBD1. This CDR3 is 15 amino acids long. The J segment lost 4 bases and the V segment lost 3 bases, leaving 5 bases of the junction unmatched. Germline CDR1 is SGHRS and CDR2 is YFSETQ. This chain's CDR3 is CASSSQGAGTGELFF. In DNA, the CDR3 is TGCGCCAGCAGCTCCCAGGGGGCGGGCACCGGGGAGCTGTTTTTT.

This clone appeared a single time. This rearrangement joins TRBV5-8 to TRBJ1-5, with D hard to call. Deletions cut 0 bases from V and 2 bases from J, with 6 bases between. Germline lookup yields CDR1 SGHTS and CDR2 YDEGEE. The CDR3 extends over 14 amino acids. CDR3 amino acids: CASSLDDRNQPQHF. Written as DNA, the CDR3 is TGTGCCAGCAGCTTGGACGATCGCAATCAGCCCCAGCATTTT.

This CDR3 is CASSLGGPNYGYTF. CDR3 coding DNA: TGTGCCAGCAGCTTGGGCGGCCCCAACTATGGCTACACCTTC. This chain joins TRBV5-6 and TRBJ1-2; D not certain. CDR3 length: 14 residues. The germline V gene encodes CDR1 SGHDT and CDR2 YYEEEE. V was trimmed by 0 bases and J by 2 bases, leaving 8 bases between them.

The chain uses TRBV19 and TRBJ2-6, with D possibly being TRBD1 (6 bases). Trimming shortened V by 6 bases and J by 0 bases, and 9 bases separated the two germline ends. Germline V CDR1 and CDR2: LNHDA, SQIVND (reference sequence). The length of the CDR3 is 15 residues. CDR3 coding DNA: TGTGCCAGTAGCAGGGGATCCTCTGGGGCCAACGTCCTGACTTTC. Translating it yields CASSRGSSGANVLTF. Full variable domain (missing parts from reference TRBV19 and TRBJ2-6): DGGITQSPKYLFRKEGQNVTLSCEQNLNHDAMYWYRQDPGQGLRLIYYSQIVNDFQKGDIAEGYSVSREKKESFPLTVTSAQKNPTAFYLCASSRGSSGANVLTFGAGSRLTVL.

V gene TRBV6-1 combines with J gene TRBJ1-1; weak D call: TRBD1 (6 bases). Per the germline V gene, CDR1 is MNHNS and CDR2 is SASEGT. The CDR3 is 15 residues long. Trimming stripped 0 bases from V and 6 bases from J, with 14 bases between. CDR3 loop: CASSEAGGGMAEAFF. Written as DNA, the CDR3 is TGTGCCAGCAGTGAAGCGGGGGGCGGGATGGCTGAAGCTTTCTTT.

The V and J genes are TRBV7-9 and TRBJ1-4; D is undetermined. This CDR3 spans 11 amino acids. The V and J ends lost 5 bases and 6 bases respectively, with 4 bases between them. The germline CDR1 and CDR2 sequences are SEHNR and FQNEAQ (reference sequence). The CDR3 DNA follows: TGTGCCAGCAGCCGGCATGAAAAACTGTTTTTT. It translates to CASSRHEKLFF.

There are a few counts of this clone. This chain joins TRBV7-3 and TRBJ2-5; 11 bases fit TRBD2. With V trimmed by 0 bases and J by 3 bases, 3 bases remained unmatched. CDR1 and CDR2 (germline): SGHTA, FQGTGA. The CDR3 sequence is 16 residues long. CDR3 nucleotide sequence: TGTGCCAGCAGCTTAACGCCTAGCGGGGGGAAAGAGACCCAGTACTTC. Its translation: CASSLTPSGGKETQYF.

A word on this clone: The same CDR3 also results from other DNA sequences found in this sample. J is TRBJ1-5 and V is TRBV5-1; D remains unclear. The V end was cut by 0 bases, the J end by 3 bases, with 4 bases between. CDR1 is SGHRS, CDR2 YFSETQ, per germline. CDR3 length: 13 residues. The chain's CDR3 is CASSLGSNQPQHF. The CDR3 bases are TGCGCCAGCAGCTTGGGGTCCAATCAGCCCCAGCATTTT. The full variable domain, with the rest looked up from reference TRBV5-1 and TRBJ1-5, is KAGVTQTPRYLIKTRGQQVTLSCSPISGHRSVSWYQQTPGQGLQFLFEYFSETQRNKGNFPGRFSGRQFSNSRSEMNVSTLELGDSALYLCASSLGSNQPQHFGDGTRLSIL.